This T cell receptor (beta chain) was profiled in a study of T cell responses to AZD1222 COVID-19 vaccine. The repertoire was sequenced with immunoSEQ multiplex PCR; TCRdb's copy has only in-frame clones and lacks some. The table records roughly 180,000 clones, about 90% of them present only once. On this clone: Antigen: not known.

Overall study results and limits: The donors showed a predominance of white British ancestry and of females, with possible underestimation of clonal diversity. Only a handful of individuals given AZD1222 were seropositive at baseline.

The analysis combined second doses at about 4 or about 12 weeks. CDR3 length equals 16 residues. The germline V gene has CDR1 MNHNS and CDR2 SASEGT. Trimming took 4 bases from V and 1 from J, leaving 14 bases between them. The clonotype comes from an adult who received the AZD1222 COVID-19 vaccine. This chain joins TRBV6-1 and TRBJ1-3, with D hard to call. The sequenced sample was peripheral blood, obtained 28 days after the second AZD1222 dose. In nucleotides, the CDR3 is TGTGCCAGCAGTGCGGGTTTCCCCCTTTCTGGAAACACCATATATTTT. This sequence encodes CASSAGFPLSGNTIYF.